Sequencing of this TCR beta chain was carried out in a study of T cells after posttransplantation cyclophosphamide. Study outcomes and limitations: Tissue-infiltrating T cells from skin or gut overlapped little with blood T cells. Recipient CMV seropositivity and CMV reactivation strongly tracked TRB clonality. Later post-transplant blood repertoires were often dominated by donor CD8+ memory clones.

Clones were sequenced by immunoSEQ multiplex PCR, and TCRdb holds only the in-frame ones, with some missing. The repertoire consists of over 30,000 clones, none detected only once. CDR1 is SGHNT and CDR2 is YYREEE in the germline V gene (reference sequence). The CDR3 consists of 15 residues. Trimming took 7 bases from V and 6 from J; bases not matched to a gene: 7. This clone was counted ten times or more. The target antigen is unknown. The clonotype was recovered from a woman between 50 and 59 years old in good health and a related stem cell transplant donor. The chain recombines TRBV5-4 with TRBJ2-3, with 14 bases that match TRBD2. Sequencing was performed on PBMCs. The DNA of the CDR3 is TGTGCCAGCCGACTAGCGGGGGGGCTGGCCGATACGCAGTATTTT. Translated: CASRLAGGLADTQYF.